This record covers a single T cell receptor (beta chain). Germline V gene lookup returns CDR1 SEHNR and CDR2 FQNEAQ (reference sequence). With 1 base removed from V and 6 bases from J, the gap between germline ends came to 7 bases. There are 12 residues in the CDR3. RNA amounts of roughly 0.5 to 1 ug underwent reverse transcription with random hexamers. Via MiXCR, TCRdb re-called the immunoSEQ multiplex PCR reads, giving one row per CDR3 protein. The sample comprises roughly 180,000 distinct CDR3 sequences, over 85% of which are singletons, and around 0.11% rests with the top ten. This record belongs to a study of CD8 T cells in Susac syndrome.

The sequenced sample consisted of CD4+ T cells from PBMCs. The V call is TRBV7-9, the J call TRBJ2-7, with D possibly being TRBD2 (5 bases). The origin of this receptor is a human donor in good health. The CDR3 DNA reads TGTGCCAGCAGCTTAGTAGCGACCGAGCAGTACTTC. Its translation is CASSLVATEQYF. The full variable domain, its missing parts supplied by reference TRBV7-9 and TRBJ2-7, is DTGVSQNPRHKITKRGQNVTFRCDPISEHNRLYWYRQTLGQGPEFLTYFQNEAQLEKSRLLSDRFSAERPKGSFSTLEIQRTEQGDSAMYLCASSLVATEQYFGPGTRLTVT.